Detailed here is one T cell receptor (beta chain). Its specificity is not known. This entry comes from a study of vaccination and CD4 T cells after COVID-19. Sequenced with the Oncomine TCR Beta short-read assay was DNA taken from cultured CD4+ T cells. TCRdb reprocessed the PCR reads via MiXCR and lists one record per CDR3 protein. The sample consists of 13,000 to 15,000 distinct CDR3 sequences, roughly 60% of them appearing once. As to treatment: roughly 10-day PBMC culture with coronavirus spike peptide pools or control peptides (ViraFEST assay). ViraFEST used peptide pools to expand antigen-specific T cells before TCR sequencing. Germline V gene data show CDR1 as SGHAT and CDR2 as FQNNGV. Trimming left V 1 base short and J 4 bases short, with 10 bases between. The CDR3 covers 14 residues.

The gene calls are TRBV11-2 and TRBJ1-1; D perhaps matches TRBD1 (5 bases). Sequencing was done on a sample of CD4+ T cells from blood, cultured in vitro. The TCR originated in a human donor who had recovered from COVID-19. The CDR3 here is CASSLALGTTEAFF. The DNA of the CDR3 is TGTGCCAGCAGCTTAGCGTTAGGGACCACTGAAGCTTTCTTT.